This T cell receptor beta chain stems from a study of cytotoxic CD8 clonotypes in ibrutinib-treated CLL. The CDR3 totals 14 residues. Trimming shortened V by 5 bases and J by 2 bases, and 13 bases separated the two germline ends. CDR1 SGHTA and CDR2 FQGNSA come from the germline V gene. Study-wide points: Baseline values of clonality outstripped age-matched healthy donors and followed circulating CD8+ T-cell counts. Public clonotypes were uncommon and contracted or stayed stable on treatment.

The data were produced by immunoSEQ multiplex PCR, yet TCRdb's version contains in-frame clones alone and is incomplete. The sample gives roughly 70,000 clones, approximately 90% of which show up once; roughly 3% is in the top ten. A note on this clone: Antigen specificity is unknown.

This TCR came from a human donor with chronic lymphocytic leukemia. The rearrangement joins TRBV7-2 to TRBJ2-7, with D maybe TRBD2 (5 bases). The sample here was PBMCs, taken after 12 months of ibrutinib treatment. The CDR3 nucleotides read TGTGCCAGCAGCCCGGACTTGCTAACCTACGAGCAGTACTTC. It is translated as CASSPDLLTYEQYF.